This T cell receptor (beta chain) is drawn from a study of blood T cells in healthy people across ages. Study observations and caveats: There were more naive CD4+ cells and higher diversity in long-lived donors than in aged donors. PBMCs that were unsorted prevented a conclusive naive versus antigen-experienced comparison.

CDR3 length: 12 residues. V was clipped by 3 bases and J by 5 bases, with 8 bases between them. Combining a sample-barcoded 5' primer with a J-beta primer mix, a second PCR ran for about 7 to 11 cycles. The template-switch adaptor was a 5' adaptor with 12 random nucleotides. It tagged each cDNA molecule. A single record per CDR3 protein comes from TCRdb applying MiXCR to the 5' RACE reads. Of around 800,000 distinct CDR3 sequences listed, roughly 25% are singletons. Concerning this clonotype: Its antigen is not identified.

This sample was shared with a second study, whose subject was T cells of mothers and their children.

Material for sequencing was blood. The sequence derives from a boy between 5 and 17 years old in good health. The gene calls are TRBV12-3 or TRBV12-4 and TRBJ2-7; D is undetermined. The CDR3 DNA reads as TGTGCCAGCAGTTTCCGAGTTAACGAGCAGTACTTC. It codes for CASSFRVNEQYF.